A selection of T cell receptor beta chains follows, all from one sample in a study of identical twins. Each CDR3 protein is one row after TCRdb ran MiXCR on the 5' RACE reads. The repertoire has 1.5 million to 2 million distinct CDR3 sequences, 25% to 35% of them found once; the top ten carry about 0.27%. What was sequenced was cord blood. All receptors derive from a newborn girl in good health. CDR3s include the opening cysteine and the closing phenylalanine or tryptophan. A D gene is named only where the DNA matches it firmly. Rows give clone size only sometimes, using once, few, many, or a class for an expanded clone.

>TRBD2|16|many|TRBV28|TRBJ2-7
TGTGCCAGCAGTTCCCCGACTAGCGGGAGTAGGTACGAGCAGTACTTC
CASSSPTSGSRYEQYF
>NA|14|NA|TRBV19|TRBJ2-5
TGTGCCAGTAGTATAGGGGCCTTCCAAGAGACCCAGTACTTC
CASSIGAFQETQYF
>NA|15|many|TRBV10-3|TRBJ2-3
TGTGCCATCAGTGATAGGACGGAGGTGATTGGTACGCAGTATTTT
CAISDRTEVIGTQYF
>NA|17|NA|TRBV5-1|TRBJ1-4
TGCGCCAGCAGCTTTTTGACGGGACTAGGTAATAATGAAAAACTGTTTTTT
CASSFLTGLGNNEKLFF
>TRBD1|15|once|TRBV5-1|TRBJ1-4
TGCGCCAGCAGTACAACAGGGGTAGCTAATGAAAAACTGTTTTTT
CASSTTGVANEKLFF
>NA|16|few|TRBV7-2|TRBJ2-7
TGTGCCAGCAGCTCGTTTTGGGGGAGGATTCCCTACGAGCAGTACTTC
CASSSFWGRIPYEQYF
>NA|17|few|TRBV20-1|TRBJ2-7
TGCAGTGCTGGGCCCCACGGAACTACCGCCACATCCTACGAGCAGTACTTC
CSAGPHGTTATSYEQYF
>NA|14|NA|TRBV5-6|TRBJ1-1
TGTGCCAGCAGCTTGCCCGGGCCAAACACTGAAGCTTTCTTT
CASSLPGPNTEAFF
>TRBD1|14|few|TRBV20-1|TRBJ2-7
TGCAGTGCTAGCCCGGGACAGCCCTCCTACGAGCAGTACTTC
CSASPGQPSYEQYF
>TRBD1|14|NA|TRBV2|TRBJ2-5
TGTGCCAGCAGTGACAGGACAGGGTTAGGGACCCAGTACTTC
CASSDRTGLGTQYF
>NA|15|NA|TRBV3-1|TRBJ2-7
TGTGCCAGCAGCCAAGACTCCCCGAGGTCCTACGAGCAGTACTTC
CASSQDSPRSYEQYF
>TRBD2|16|few|TRBV9|TRBJ2-2
TGTGCCAGCAGCGTTCGAGTACTAGCGGGAGGTGGGGAGCTGTTTTTT
CASSVRVLAGGGELFF
>NA|13|few|TRBV13|TRBJ1-2
TGTGCCAGCAGCGTACAGAAGAACTATGGCTACACCTTC
CASSVQKNYGYTF
>TRBD2|17|few|TRBV5-1|TRBJ2-1
TGCGCCAGCAGCTTGTTGGCCGGGGGGGCCACCTACAATGAGCAGTTCTTC
CASSLLAGGATYNEQFF
>NA|16|NA|TRBV3-1|TRBJ2-3
TGTGCCAGCAGCTTCCGCTATTTCTCTAGCACAGATACGCAGTATTTT
CASSFRYFSSTDTQYF
>TRBD1|10|NA|TRBV7-9|TRBJ1-1
TGTGCCACCCTGGACAGGGCTGCTTTCTTT
CATLDRAAFF
>NA|14|NA|TRBV28|TRBJ2-3
TGTGCCAGCAGTTTAATGACAGAACTAGATACGCAGTATTTT
CASSLMTELDTQYF
>NA|15|few|TRBV10-3|TRBJ2-5
TGTGCCATCAGTGAGTCGAGCGTCGGTGGGGAGACCCAGTACTTC
CAISESSVGGETQYF
>TRBD1|15|NA|TRBV27|TRBJ1-6
TGTGCCAGCCGGAAGCAAGGGGGCAGGAATTCACCCCTCCACTTT
CASRKQGGRNSPLHF
>NA|13|many|TRBV29-1|TRBJ1-2
TGCAGCGTTGATCCGATGGGGGATTATGGCTACACCTTC
CSVDPMGDYGYTF
>NA|15|few|TRBV4-1|TRBJ2-3
TGCGCCAGCAGCCAGCCGTTGAAGGGACAAAATACGCAGTATTTT
CASSQPLKGQNTQYF
>NA|11|NA|TRBV7-2|TRBJ2-1
TGTGCCAGCAGAGGGGAGTATGAGCAGTTCTTC
CASRGEYEQFF
>TRBD1|15|NA|TRBV9|TRBJ2-7
TGTGCCAGCAGCGTAGGGGACAGCTCCTACAATGAGCAGTACTTC
CASSVGDSSYNEQYF
>NA|13|many|TRBV29-1|TRBJ1-2
TGCAGCGTTGAAGATCAAGAGGGGGGTGGCTACACCTTC
CSVEDQEGGGYTF
>NA|15|many|TRBV12-3/TRBV12-4|TRBJ2-4
TGTGCCAGCAGCCAATCCAGGGCTGCGGGGAACATTCAGTACTTC
CASSQSRAAGNIQYF
>NA|17|NA|TRBV3-1|TRBJ1-5
TGTGCCAGCAGCCTCTTGGGGGGGCTGACGGGCAATCAGCCCCAGCATTTT
CASSLLGGLTGNQPQHF
>NA|17|many|TRBV2|TRBJ2-3
TGTGCCAGCAGTGAAGAGGCACTAGCAAACCCCACAGATACGCAGTATTTT
CASSEEALANPTDTQYF
>NA|13|few|TRBV27|TRBJ1-5
TGTGCCAGCAGGTTGGAGGCCAATCAGCCCCAGCATTTT
CASRLEANQPQHF
>NA|12|NA|TRBV30|TRBJ1-5
TGTGCCTGGAGTCTGAGAGGTCAGCCCCAGCATTTT
CAWSLRGQPQHF
>TRBD2|15|few|TRBV10-3|TRBJ2-3
TGTGCCATCAGTTGGACTAGCGGCAGCACAGATACGCAGTATTTT
CAISWTSGSTDTQYF
>NA|14|NA|TRBV11-2|TRBJ1-6
TGTGCCAGCAGAGAAAGCAGGGGTAATTCACCCCTCCACTTT
CASRESRGNSPLHF
>NA|13|NA|TRBV20-1|TRBJ2-7
TGCAGTGCCCATTGGGGAACTACCTACGAGCAGTACTTC
CSAHWGTTYEQYF
>TRBD1|16|NA|TRBV24-1|TRBJ1-4
TGTGCCACCAGTCCAGATCCGGGACAGGGAAAGGAAAAACTGTTTTTT
CATSPDPGQGKEKLFF
>NA|16|few|TRBV20-1|TRBJ2-1
TGCAGTGCTAGAGAACGGTGGGGGTCCTCCTACAATGAGCAGTTCTTC
CSARERWGSSYNEQFF
>NA|16|few|TRBV12-3/TRBV12-4|TRBJ2-1
TGTGCCAGCAGTTTAGAGACGGGCGCTTACTACAATGAGCAGTTCTTC
CASSLETGAYYNEQFF
>NA|16|NA|TRBV3-1|TRBJ2-7
TGTGCCAGCAGCCAAGATGGGGCGGGATGGGGCAATGAGCAGTACTTC
CASSQDGAGWGNEQYF
>TRBD1|14|few|TRBV20-1|TRBJ2-3
TGCAGTGCTTGGGGGACAGGGAGTCAAGATACGCAGTATTTT
CSAWGTGSQDTQYF
>NA|16|few|TRBV25-1|TRBJ2-1
TGTGCCAGCAGTGAATTAACGAGGCGGGGTGACAATGAGCAGTTCTTC
CASSELTRRGDNEQFF
>NA|16|NA|TRBV4-1|TRBJ1-2
TGCGCCAGCAGCCAAGTCTTCCCGCAGGGGAGCTATGGCTACACCTTC
CASSQVFPQGSYGYTF
>TRBD2|19|NA|TRBV6-1|TRBJ2-1
TGTGCCAGCAGTGTTGATCCCGGGACTAGCGGGTTAGGGCAAGAGACCCAGTTCTTC
CASSVDPGTSGLGQETQFF
>TRBD2|16|NA|TRBV24-1|TRBJ2-3
TGTGCCACCAGTGAGTCACCAGCGGGATGGTCAGATACGCAGTATTTT
CATSESPAGWSDTQYF
>NA|13|few|TRBV27|TRBJ1-4
TGTGCCAGCATGGGCCGTCTTAATGAAAAACTGTTTTTT
CASMGRLNEKLFF
>NA|14|NA|TRBV20-1|TRBJ2-3
TGCAGTGCTAGTCGCCCCTACAGTCCAGATACGCAGTATTTT
CSASRPYSPDTQYF
>NA|14|many|TRBV10-3|TRBJ2-5
TGTGCCATCAGTGAGTCGAGGTACCAAGAGACCCAGTACTTC
CAISESRYQETQYF
>NA|15|few|TRBV3-1|TRBJ2-7
TGTGCCAGCAGCCACCTGACAGAGAGGCCGGGAGAGCAGTACTTC
CASSHLTERPGEQYF
>NA|12|many|TRBV20-1|TRBJ2-7
TGCAGTGCCTCAGGGGCTCCCTACGAGCAGTACTTC
CSASGAPYEQYF
>TRBD1|15|NA|TRBV20-1|TRBJ2-7
TGCAGTGCTAGAGGAGGGGACAGAATCCCCTACGAGCAGTACTTC
CSARGGDRIPYEQYF
>NA|13|many|TRBV10-2|TRBJ1-2
TGCGCCAGCATGATAGGATCGACCTATGGCTACACCTTC
CASMIGSTYGYTF
>TRBD2|20|NA|TRBV28|TRBJ2-7
TGTGCCAGCAGTTCCCCCTTGAGGACTAGCGGGAGCCCTAGCTCCTACGAGCAGTACTTC
CASSSPLRTSGSPSSYEQYF
>TRBD1|11|many|TRBV20-1|TRBJ2-5
TGCAGTGCTGACAGGGGAGAGACCCAGTACTTC
CSADRGETQYF